This T cell receptor beta chain was sequenced during a study of CD8 T cells in ankylosing spondylitis. Findings and caveats of the study: Clones tied to disease were said to be significantly enriched in matched ankylosing spondylitis synovial fluid. Apparently characteristic of ankylosing spondylitis blood was a TCR beta motif (eight highly homologous variants).

It was by quantitative 5'-RACE with molecular barcodes that TCR beta libraries were made. MiXCR, applied by TCRdb to the 5' RACE reads, yields one record per CDR3 protein. The sample contains 300,000 to 400,000 distinct CDR3 sequences, approximately 20% of which appear only once. This clonotype was seen a handful of times. Antigen unknown. The CDR3 loop spans 12 amino acids. In germline, CDR1 is DFQATT, CDR2 SNEGSKA (reference sequence). The V gene end was trimmed by 0 bases and the J gene end by 6 bases; junction bases not matched to a gene: 0. This sequence originates from a male donor with ankylosing spondylitis. Sequencing input: blood, either unsorted or a sorted T cell fraction (not recorded which). This rearrangement joins TRBV20-1 to TRBJ1-2, with 8 bases aligning to TRBD1. CDR3 sequence: CSAREQGDGYTF. CDR3 in DNA: TGCAGTGCTAGAGAACAGGGGGATGGCTACACCTTC.